The clone carrying this TCR beta chain turned up a few times. The antigen is undetermined. The source of the sample is a study of T cells after yellow fever vaccination. The CDR3 consists of 11 residues. Between the trimmed V and J ends, which lost 6 bases and 7 bases, there was a span of 9 bases. The 5'RACE template-switching step produced TCR cDNA and added a universal primer site and UMIs. One entry per CDR3 protein, called by TCRdb with MiXCR from the 5' RACE reads. The repertoire holds about 400,000 distinct CDR3 sequences, with 11% as singletons. Findings and limits, study-wide: Overall, a small share of clonotypes was seen in both CD4 and CD8 compartments.

The sequencing used PBMCs, collected on the day of the first yellow fever vaccination. This sequence was found in a man in his late teens or twenties who received the YFV17D yellow fever vaccine. J is TRBJ1-1 and V is TRBV12-3 or TRBV12-4; TRBD1 is a possible D gene (5 bases). CDR3 sequence (DNA): TGTGCCAGCAGAGGGGTGCGTGAAGCTTTCTTT. Its protein product is CASRGVREAFF.